The present T cell receptor (beta chain) was sequenced within a study of control samples from healthy donors and cancer patients (TCRdb year 2020). Points on this clone: Its antigen target is currently unknown. One base away there is no much larger clone; base qualities are not given.

Sequences SGHNT (CDR1) and YENEEA (CDR2) are obtained from the germline V gene. Including the terminal cysteine and phenylalanine, the CDR3 comprises 13 residues. CDR3 DNA only is kept here, 39 bases in frame from base 1. Deletion took 2 bases off V and 1 base off J, with a span of 5 bases between the germline ends. Library method: the immunoSEQ multiplex PCR assay. TCRdb took this table from immuneACCESS and kept in-frame rearrangements with V and J called. Such tables lack part of the clones; where checked against another copy, unresolved V genes explain under half of the gap, and the rest is unexplained. The sample table records about 150,000 clones; about 95% of these occur just once. The biggest ten clones account for approximately 14% of the sample.

In this chain, TRBV11-3 is recombined with TRBJ2-5, with the D gene too uncertain to name. The TCR sequence derives from a man between 60 and 75 years old with colorectal cancer. Sequenced material: PBMCs. CDR3 protein: CASSLRSQETQYF. The sequenced DNA is TGTGCCAGCAGCTTACGTTCCCAAGAGACCCAGTACTTC. Beyond the CDR3, the reference TRBV11-3 and TRBJ2-5 genes provide the residues; the full variable domain reads: EAGVVQSPRYKIIEKKQPVAFWCNPISGHNTLYWYLQNLGQGPELLIRYENEEAVDDSQLPKDRFSAERLKGVDSTLKIQPAELGDSAVYLCASSLRSQETQYFGPGTRLLVL.